Presented here are 18 T cell receptor beta chains from one specimen sequenced in a study of CD8 T cells in Susac syndrome. Reverse transcription of roughly 0.5 to 1 ug RNA was carried out with random hexamers. MiXCR was run by TCRdb on the immunoSEQ multiplex PCR reads, yielding one entry per CDR3 protein. There are fewer than 150,000 distinct CDR3 sequences in the sample; about 95% occur only once, and about 0.18% lies in the top ten. The sequenced sample was CD8+ T cells from PBMCs. The source of these receptors is a human donor with Susac syndrome.

This chain uses TRBV20-1 with TRBJ2-7, with 7 bases aligning to TRBD1. Losses at the gene ends were 6 bases for V and 6 bases for J; bases not matched to a gene: 8. Germline assignment: CDR1 DFQATT and CDR2 SNEGSKA (reference sequence). The CDR3 is 12 residues long. The CDR3 nucleotides are TGCAGTGCCCGACAGGGAACCGGCGAGCAGTACTTC. Protein sequence: CSARQGTGEQYF.

V gene TRBV3-1 combines with J gene TRBJ1-1; no clear D gene. This CDR3 is 12 amino acids long. V was trimmed by 5 bases and J by 2 bases, leaving 6 bases between them. Germline V gene sequence: CDR1 LGHDT, CDR2 YNNKEL (reference sequence). For the CDR3, the DNA is TGTGCCAGCAGCAAGCTTAACACTGAAGCTTTCTTT. Translation gives CASSKLNTEAFF.

The chain uses TRBV9 and TRBJ2-5; D not resolved. V lost 7 bases, J lost 4 bases, and 20 bases lay in between. Germline V gene lookup returns CDR1 SGDLS and CDR2 YYNGEE. The CDR3 has 15 residues. CDR3 region: CASQVGSTTGETQYF. The CDR3 nucleotides are TGTGCCAGCCAGGTAGGAAGTACGACTGGAGAGACCCAGTACTTC. Filled out from reference TRBV9 and TRBJ2-5, the complete variable domain reads DSGVTQTPKHLITATGQRVTLRCSPRSGDLSVYWYQQSLDQGLQFLIQYYNGEERAKGNILERFSAQQFPDLHSELNLSSLELGDSALYFCASQVGSTTGETQYFGPGTRLLVL.

This clonotype was observed once. CDR3 amino acids: CASSVSRAPTEAFF. CDR3 nucleotide sequence: TGTGCCAGCAGCGTGTCCAGGGCCCCGACTGAAGCTTTCTTT. This chain links TRBV7-3 with TRBJ1-1; D perhaps matches TRBD1 (5 bases). Germline CDR1 is SGHTA and CDR2 is FQGTGA. This CDR3 comprises 14 residues. V lost 5 bases to trimming and J lost 5 bases, with 15 bases between them.

V is TRBV29-1 and J is TRBJ2-4; no clear D gene. V lost 4 bases and J lost 1, with 11 bases in between. CDR1 is SQVTM, CDR2 ANQGSEA, per germline. The CDR3 contains 14 residues. Here the CDR3 DNA reads TGCAGCGTTGGACGGGTTGAGGCCAAAAACATTCAGTACTTC. It yields the protein CSVGRVEAKNIQYF. Using reference TRBV29-1 and TRBJ2-4 for the parts outside the CDR3, the full variable domain is SAVISQKPSRDICQRGTSLTIQCQVDSQVTMMFWYRQQPGQSLTLIATANQGSEATYESGFVIDKFPISRPNLTFSTLTVSNMSPEDSSIYLCSVGRVEAKNIQYFGAGTRLSVL.

The CDR3 loop is CASSLEDRASGNTIYF. As DNA, the CDR3 is TGCGCCAGCAGCTTGGAGGACAGAGCATCTGGAAACACCATATATTTT. This sequence joins TRBV5-1 and TRBJ1-3; D may be TRBD1 (6 bases). Trimming pared 0 bases from V and 1 base from J, leaving 11 bases between. This CDR3 region has 16 residues. CDR1 SGHRS and CDR2 YFSETQ come from the germline V gene.

CDR3 amino acids: CSVIAGGPRSYNEQFF. In nucleotides, the CDR3 is TGCAGCGTTATCGCCGGAGGACCCCGCTCCTACAATGAGCAGTTCTTC. V usage is TRBV29-1 and J usage is TRBJ2-1, with D perhaps TRBD2 (5 bases). Germline lookup yields CDR1 SQVTM and CDR2 ANQGSEA. Trimming left V 5 bases short and J 0 bases short, with 17 bases between. The CDR3 has 16 residues.

The table lists this clonotype with a count of one. This chain uses TRBV3-1 with TRBJ2-2; a weak D match, TRBD2 (6 bases). CDR1 LGHDT and CDR2 YNNKEL come from the germline V gene (reference sequence). The germline V and J ends were trimmed by 4 bases and 3 bases, with 12 bases remaining between them. The CDR3 is 15 residues long. CDR3 sequence reads: CASSRTSLHTGELFF. CDR3 sequence (DNA): TGTGCCAGCAGCCGAACTAGCCTCCACACCGGGGAGCTGTTTTTT.

This clonotype was counted once. The DNA of the CDR3 is TGTGCCAGTATGGGGCAGGGGCCTTTCCAAGAGACCCAGTACTTC. Protein: CASMGQGPFQETQYF. This chain links TRBV19 with TRBJ2-5; maybe TRBD1 (6 bases). Germline V gene sequence: CDR1 LNHDA, CDR2 SQIVND (reference sequence). V was cut by 7 bases and J by 1 base, with 16 bases left in between. CDR3 length: 15 amino acids.

The chain uses TRBV7-2 and TRBJ1-5; D is unclear. In germline, CDR1 is SGHTA, CDR2 FQGNSA. This CDR3 contains 12 residues. V was cut by 4 bases and J by 6 bases, with 7 bases left in between. For the CDR3, the DNA is TGTGCCAGCAGCTCATTAGCTCAGCCCCAGCATTTT. Its translation: CASSSLAQPQHF.

This clonotype was recorded only once. The chain recombines TRBV11-2 with TRBJ2-4; 7 bases fit TRBD1. Germline V gives CDR1 SGHAT, CDR2 FQNNGV. The CDR3 loop spans 18 amino acids. The trim removed 3 bases at V and 0 bases at J, leaving 11 bases unmatched. In DNA form, the CDR3 reads TGTGCCAGCAGCTTCCCGGGACAGCGAGCCCTAGCCAAAAACATTCAGTACTTC. Translated: CASSFPGQRALAKNIQYF.

The chain uses TRBV30 and TRBJ2-5, with D possibly TRBD1 on 5 matching bases. CDR1 GTSNPN and CDR2 SVGIG come from the germline V gene (reference sequence). The CDR3 covers 13 residues. V lost 5 bases, J lost 5 bases, and 15 bases lay in between. This CDR3 is CAWEPQGEETQYF. CDR3 nucleotides: TGTGCCTGGGAACCTCAGGGCGAGGAGACCCAGTACTTC.

This chain joins TRBV5-4 and TRBJ2-7; 8 positions agree with TRBD2. Germline assignment: CDR1 SGHNT and CDR2 YYREEE (reference sequence). The CDR3 spans 14 residues. V lost 4 bases, J lost 6 bases, and 9 bases stayed unmatched. In DNA form, the CDR3 reads TGTGCCAGCAGCAAGTCAGTAGCGGGAAGCGAGCAGTACTTC. Amino acid sequence: CASSKSVAGSEQYF.

The CDR3 DNA reads as TGTGCCAGCAGCTTAGGGACGGCTAGCGGGAGAGTAGGAGGATCCTACAATGAGCAGTTCTTC. Its protein product is CASSLGTASGRVGGSYNEQFF. The V gene is TRBV13, the J gene TRBJ2-1; 10 nucleotides agree with TRBD2. The V and J ends lost 0 bases and 1 base, in that order; junction bases with no gene match: 15. The CDR3 runs to 21 residues. In germline, CDR1 is PRHDT, CDR2 FYEKMQ (reference sequence). The full variable domain, its missing parts supplied by reference TRBV13 and TRBJ2-1, is AAGVIQSPRHLIKEKRETATLKCYPIPRHDTVYWYQQGPGQDPQFLISFYEKMQSDKGSIPDRFSAQQFSDYHSELNMSSLELGDSALYFCASSLGTASGRVGGSYNEQFFGPGTRLTVL.

This clonotype was picked up one time. The chain recombines TRBV3-1 with TRBJ2-7, with a tentative D call TRBD1 (5 bases). The CDR3 consists of 14 residues. CDR1 and CDR2 (germline): LGHDT, YNNKEL (reference sequence). V was shortened by 0 bases and J by 4 bases, with 10 bases between the two germline ends. CDR3 region: CASSQDPKGYEQYF. In DNA, the CDR3 is TGTGCCAGCAGCCAAGACCCCAAGGGGTACGAGCAGTACTTC.

V is TRBV12-5 and J is TRBJ2-1; D uncertain. V shed 4 bases and J shed 8 bases, with 12 bases lying between them. The CDR3 spans 13 residues. Germline loops: CDR1 LGHNT, CDR2 FRNRAP. CDR3 sequence reads: CASGSHTTDEQFF. CDR3 coding DNA: TGTGCTAGTGGTTCACATACTACCGATGAGCAGTTCTTC.

The chain has TRBV7-8 and TRBJ1-2; the match to TRBD1 covers 8 bases. The germline V gene has CDR1 SGHVS and CDR2 FQNEAQ. The trim removed 0 bases at V and 4 bases at J, leaving 10 bases unmatched. This CDR3 has 17 residues. The DNA for the CDR3 is TGTGCCAGCAGCTTAGCGGACAGGGACAGACTAAGCTATGGCTACACCTTC. It yields the protein CASSLADRDRLSYGYTF.

V usage is TRBV5-4 and J usage is TRBJ1-5; D is uncertain. V was shortened by 4 bases and J by 1 base, with 18 bases between the two germline ends. Germline V lookup: CDR1 SGHNT, CDR2 YYREEE (reference sequence). The CDR3 has 17 residues. CDR3 DNA: TGTGCCAGCAGCCCGGGCCCCGACACGGTGAGCAATCAGCCCCAGCATTTT. Amino acids: CASSPGPDTVSNQPQHF.